The rows below give T cell receptor beta chains drawn from one sample of a study of cytomegalovirus exposure and HLA in healthy donors. TCRdb's table, derived via immunoSEQ multiplex PCR, lists solely in-frame clones and lacks some. The sample has roughly 200,000 clones, 85% seen once. Sample: PBMCs. The origin of the receptors is a woman aged 50 to 60 in good health and CMV-seronegative. Each CDR3 is given with its conserved first and last residue. The D gene is left open where the match is weak. Clone size is stated in some rows and not others, as once, few, many or a class when expanded.

J gene,D gene,CDR3 length,V gene,clone size,CDR3 DNA,CDR3 protein
TRBJ1-1,-,15,TRBV9,-,TGTGCCAGCAGCGTAGGGCGACAGTTATTTAGTGAAGCTTTCTTT,CASSVGRQLFSEAFF
TRBJ2-5,TRBD1,13,TRBV2,-,TGTGCCAGCAGTGGGGACAGCCAAGAGACCCAGTACTTC,CASSGDSQETQYF
TRBJ1-1,-,13,TRBV7-9,-,TGTGCCAGCAGTCAGGCCATGAACACTGAAGCTTTCTTT,CASSQAMNTEAFF
TRBJ2-7,-,15,TRBV5-1,once,TGCGCCAGCAGCTTGGGAACAGTGATTTCCTACGAGCAGTACTTC,CASSLGTVISYEQYF
TRBJ1-1,-,11,TRBV5-1,-,TGCGCCAGCAGCTTTCCGGGTGAAGCTTTCTTT,CASSFPGEAFF
TRBJ1-1,-,14,TRBV6-1,-,TGTGCCAGCAGTGTGACAGTTCTGAACACTGAAGCTTTCTTT,CASSVTVLNTEAFF
TRBJ1-2,-,15,TRBV7-2,-,TGTGCCAGCAGCTTAGTTTTAGGAGGTTCCTATGGCTACACCTTC,CASSLVLGGSYGYTF
TRBJ2-3,-,17,TRBV27,-,TGTGCCAGCAGTTCCGGTAGGACATCCAAAAACACAGATACGCAGTATTTT,CASSSGRTSKNTDTQYF
TRBJ2-5,TRBD1,17,TRBV19,-,TGTGCCAGTAGTATGAGGAGCGGACAGGGGGGTCCCTGGACCCAGTACTTC,CASSMRSGQGGPWTQYF
TRBJ2-2,TRBD2,15,TRBV6-1,-,TGTGCCAGCAGCTGGACTAGCGGGAGAACCGGGGAGCTGTTTTTT,CASSWTSGRTGELFF
TRBJ1-3,TRBD1,17,TRBV11-2,-,TGTGCCAGCAGCTTAGTCCCTGGACAGGGGTTTGGAAACACCATATATTTT,CASSLVPGQGFGNTIYF
TRBJ2-5,-,12,TRBV27,-,TGTGCCAGCAGTTTACAGGGGGAGACCCAGTACTTC,CASSLQGETQYF
TRBJ1-2,-,14,TRBV6-4,-,TGTGCCAGCAGTGACGGCAGGGGCATACATGGCTACACCTTC,CASSDGRGIHGYTF
TRBJ1-1,-,14,TRBV28,-,TGTGCCAGCAGTTTGGATCAGGGGAAAGCTGAAGCTTTCTTT,CASSLDQGKAEAFF
TRBJ2-6,TRBD2,18,TRBV29-1,-,TGCAGCGTCATGGGACTAGCGGGACCTCCCTCTGGGGCCAACGTCCTGACTTTC,CSVMGLAGPPSGANVLTF
TRBJ2-5,-,16,TRBV10-2,-,TGCGCCAGCAGTGAGTCCGACGGAGGAGGCCAAGAGACCCAGTACTTC,CASSESDGGGQETQYF
TRBJ2-1,TRBD2,14,TRBV7-8,-,TGTGCCAGCAGCTTAGGGACTAGCGGTAATGAGCAGTTCTTC,CASSLGTSGNEQFF
TRBJ2-3,TRBD2,15,TRBV6-1,-,TGTGCGAGCGGCGGTGTTGGTAGCGGGAGCGATACGCAGTATTTT,CASGGVGSGSDTQYF
TRBJ2-7,TRBD1,12,TRBV30,once,TGTGCCCGCCGGGACAGGGGCTACGAGCAGTACTTC,CARRDRGYEQYF
TRBJ1-5,-,14,TRBV28,-,TGTGCCAGCAGTCAAGACAGGATCGATCAGCCCCAGCATTTT,CASSQDRIDQPQHF
TRBJ2-7,TRBD1,13,TRBV29-1,-,TGCAGCGTTTCTGACAGGGCAACCTACGAGCAGTACTTC,CSVSDRATYEQYF
TRBJ1-3,-,18,TRBV15,-,TGTGCCACCAGCAGAGATTATCCGGCGGCAGGGTCTGGAAACACCATATATTTT,CATSRDYPAAGSGNTIYF
TRBJ2-2,-,12,TRBV11-3,-,TGTGCCAGCAGCGTGGGGCCCGGGGAGCTGTTTTTT,CASSVGPGELFF
TRBJ2-1,-,15,TRBV6-5,few,TGTGCCAGCAGTTACTCGAGTTTCGGTTACAATGAGCAGTTCTTC,CASSYSSFGYNEQFF
TRBJ2-3,-,14,TRBV27,-,TGTGCCAGCAGCCCCTTTGGGCTCACAGATACGCAGTATTTT,CASSPFGLTDTQYF
TRBJ1-1,-,12,TRBV7-9,once,TGTGCCAGCAGCTCCAAGAACACTGAAGCTTTCTTT,CASSSKNTEAFF
TRBJ2-5,-,13,TRBV18,-,TGTGCCAGCTCACCTCAGGGGACGGAGACCCAGTACTTC,CASSPQGTETQYF
TRBJ1-1,-,13,TRBV19,-,TGTGCCAGTAGTTCACAGGGGAACACTGAAGCTTTCTTT,CASSSQGNTEAFF
TRBJ2-7,TRBD2,15,TRBV4-1,-,TGCGCCAGCAGCCAAGCAACGGGAGGGCCCTACGAGCAGTACTTC,CASSQATGGPYEQYF
TRBJ1-2,-,13,TRBV27,-,TGTGCCAGCAGTTTAGGGCCCCGGGGTGGCTACACCTTC,CASSLGPRGGYTF
TRBJ2-7,-,13,TRBV10-3,-,TGTGCCATCGGGGTTGAGGGGGCCTACGAGCAGTACTTC,CAIGVEGAYEQYF
TRBJ1-4,TRBD1,17,TRBV27,-,TGTGCCAGCCGTACCATAGGGACAGGGGGCGACAGGAGGGAACTGTTTTTT,CASRTIGTGGDRRELFF
TRBJ2-7,-,16,TRBV14,few,TGTGCCAGCAGCCACCGACTTTCGAGCATCTCCTACGAGCAGTACTTC,CASSHRLSSISYEQYF
TRBJ1-1,TRBD1,14,TRBV19,-,TGTGCCTCGGGGAGGACAGGGACGAACACTGAAGCTTTCTTT,CASGRTGTNTEAFF
TRBJ2-1,TRBD2,17,TRBV7-3,-,TGTGCCAGCAGCTCGCGACTAGCGGGGGATTTCCACAATGAGCAGTTCTTC,CASSSRLAGDFHNEQFF
TRBJ1-1,TRBD1,18,TRBV18,-,TGTGCCAGCTCACCGAGCAGGACAGGGGGAATTAGTAGCACTGAAGCTTTCTTT,CASSPSRTGGISSTEAFF
TRBJ2-7,-,11,TRBV5-6,-,TGTGCCAGCAGTCAAAACCTAAGGCAGTACTTC,CASSQNLRQYF
TRBJ2-1,-,17,TRBV27,few,TGTGCCAGCAGTTACAACGGTCTAGGTCGGTGGTTGAATGAGCAGTTCTTC,CASSYNGLGRWLNEQFF
TRBJ2-1,TRBD2,15,TRBV19,-,TGTGCCAGTAGCACTCTAGCGGGACGTTACAATGAGCAGTTCTTC,CASSTLAGRYNEQFF
TRBJ2-3,-,15,TRBV27,once,TGTGCCAGCAGTAAGTCTAGTACTAGCACAGATACGCAGTATTTT,CASSKSSTSTDTQYF
TRBJ2-7,TRBD1,16,TRBV19,-,TGTGCCAGTAGCCCCCCGGGACAGGGGGAATACTACGAGCAGTACTTC,CASSPPGQGEYYEQYF
TRBJ2-2,-,15,TRBV5-1,-,TGCGCCAGCAGCTTGGGCAGCGCGAACACCGGGGAGCTGTTTTTT,CASSLGSANTGELFF
TRBJ1-5,TRBD1,14,TRBV30,-,TGTGCCTGGAGCTCTACAGGGGGAAATCAGCCCCAGCATTTT,CAWSSTGGNQPQHF
TRBJ1-1,-,16,TRBV10-1,-,TGCGCCAGCCCCGGGAGGCCGATATACTTGGACACTGAAGCTTTCTTT,CASPGRPIYLDTEAFF
TRBJ2-7,-,13,TRBV7-9,-,TGTGCCAGCAGCTTAGCCCTCACCCCAGTTCAGTACTTC,CASSLALTPVQYF
TRBJ2-1,-,11,TRBV5-1,-,TGCGCCAGCAGCTCAGGGGTTGAGCAGTTCTTC,CASSSGVEQFF
TRBJ2-3,TRBD1,15,TRBV27,-,TGTGCCAGCAGTTTTTTCGACAGGGGCACAGATACGCAGTATTTT,CASSFFDRGTDTQYF
TRBJ1-5,TRBD1,15,TRBV2,-,TGTGCCAGCATCCTACAGGGGGTCAGCAATCAGCCCCAGCATTTT,CASILQGVSNQPQHF
TRBJ1-1,-,17,TRBV6-1,-,TGTGCCAGCAGTGGACCGGCGGACAGAGCTTTGAACACTGAAGCTTTCTTT,CASSGPADRALNTEAFF
TRBJ1-5,-,13,TRBV6-5,-,TGTGCCAGCAGTTCCAGGGCGCGACAGCCCCAGCATTTT,CASSSRARQPQHF
TRBJ2-2,-,12,TRBV30,-,TGTGCCTGGAGTGTAATCGTCGGGGAGCTGTTTTTT,CAWSVIVGELFF
TRBJ1-2,-,15,TRBV27,-,TGTGCCAGCAGTTTATGGGACACTCCGAACTATGGCTACACCTTC,CASSLWDTPNYGYTF
TRBJ2-5,TRBD1,15,TRBV5-8,-,TGTGCCAGCAGCTTGGGGGACAGGGAACGAGAGACCCAGTACTTC,CASSLGDRERETQYF
TRBJ2-1,TRBD2,17,TRBV7-6,-,TGTGCCAGCAGCCCCCCCGCTAGAGCGGGGTCCTACAATGAGCAGTTCTTC,CASSPPARAGSYNEQFF
TRBJ1-2,TRBD1,13,TRBV7-2,-,TGTGCCAGCAGCCCCCGGACAGGGGATGGCTACACCTTC,CASSPRTGDGYTF
TRBJ2-5,TRBD2,15,TRBV2,-,TGTGCCAGCAGCGCGACTAGCGGGGATTGGGGGACCCAGTACTTC,CASSATSGDWGTQYF
TRBJ1-2,-,15,TRBV7-8,-,TGTGCCAGCAGCTTAAGGGGCCAGGGAGGCTATGGCTACACCTTC,CASSLRGQGGYGYTF
TRBJ1-1,-,13,TRBV10-3,-,TGTGCCGTGCAGGACCAGGGTTACACTGAAGCTTTCTTT,CAVQDQGYTEAFF
TRBJ2-7,TRBD1,14,TRBV7-9,few,TGTGCCAGCAGCTTCCGGGACAGTCCCTACGAGCAGTACTTC,CASSFRDSPYEQYF